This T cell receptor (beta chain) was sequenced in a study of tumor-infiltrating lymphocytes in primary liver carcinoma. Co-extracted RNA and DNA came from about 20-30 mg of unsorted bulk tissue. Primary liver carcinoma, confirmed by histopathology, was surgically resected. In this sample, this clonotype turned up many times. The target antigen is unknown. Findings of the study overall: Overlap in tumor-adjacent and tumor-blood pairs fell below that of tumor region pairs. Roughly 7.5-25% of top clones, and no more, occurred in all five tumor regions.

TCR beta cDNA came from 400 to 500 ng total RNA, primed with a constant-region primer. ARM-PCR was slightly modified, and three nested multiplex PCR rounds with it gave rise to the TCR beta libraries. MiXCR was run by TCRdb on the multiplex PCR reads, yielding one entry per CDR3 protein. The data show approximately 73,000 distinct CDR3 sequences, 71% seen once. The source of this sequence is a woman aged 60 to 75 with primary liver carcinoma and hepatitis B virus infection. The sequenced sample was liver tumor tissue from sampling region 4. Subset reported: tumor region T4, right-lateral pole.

The CDR3 DNA reads TGCGCCAGCAGGCAGGGCTCCGGGGAGCTGTTTTTT. Translating it yields CASRQGSGELFF. The chain employs TRBV10-1 and TRBJ2-2; perhaps TRBD1 as D (5 bases). Germline V gene lookup returns CDR1 WNHNN and CDR2 SYGVQD (reference sequence). Deletions cut 6 bases from V and 6 bases from J, with 8 bases between. The length of the CDR3 is 12 residues.